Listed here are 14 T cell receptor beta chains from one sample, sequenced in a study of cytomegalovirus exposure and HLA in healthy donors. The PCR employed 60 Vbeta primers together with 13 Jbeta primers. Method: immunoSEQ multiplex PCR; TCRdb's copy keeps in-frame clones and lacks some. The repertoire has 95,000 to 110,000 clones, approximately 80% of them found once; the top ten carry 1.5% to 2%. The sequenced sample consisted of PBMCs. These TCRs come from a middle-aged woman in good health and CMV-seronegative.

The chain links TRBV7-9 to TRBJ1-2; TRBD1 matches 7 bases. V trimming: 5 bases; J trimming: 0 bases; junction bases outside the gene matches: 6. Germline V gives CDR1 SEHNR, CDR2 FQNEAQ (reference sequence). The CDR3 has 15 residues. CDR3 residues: CASSRTGDSNYGYTF. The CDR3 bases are TGTGCCAGCAGCCGCACAGGGGATTCTAACTATGGCTACACCTTC.

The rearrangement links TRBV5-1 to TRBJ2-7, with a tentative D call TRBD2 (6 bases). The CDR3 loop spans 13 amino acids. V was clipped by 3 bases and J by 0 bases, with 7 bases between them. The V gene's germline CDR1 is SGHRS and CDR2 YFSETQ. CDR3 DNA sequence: TGCGCCAGCAGCTGGGACTTCTCCTACGAGCAGTACTTC. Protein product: CASSWDFSYEQYF.

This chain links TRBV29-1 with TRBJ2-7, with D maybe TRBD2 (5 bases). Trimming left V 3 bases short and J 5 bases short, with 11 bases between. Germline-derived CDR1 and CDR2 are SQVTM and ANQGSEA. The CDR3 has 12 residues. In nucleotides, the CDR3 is TGCAGCGTTGAGGGAGATGAGCACGAGCAGTACTTC. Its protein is CSVEGDEHEQYF.

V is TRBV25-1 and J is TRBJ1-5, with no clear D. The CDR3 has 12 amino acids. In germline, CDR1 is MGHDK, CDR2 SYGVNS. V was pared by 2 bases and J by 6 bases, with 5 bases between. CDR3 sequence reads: CASSEGSQPQHF. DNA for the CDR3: TGTGCCAGCAGTGAAGGGAGTCAGCCCCAGCATTTT.

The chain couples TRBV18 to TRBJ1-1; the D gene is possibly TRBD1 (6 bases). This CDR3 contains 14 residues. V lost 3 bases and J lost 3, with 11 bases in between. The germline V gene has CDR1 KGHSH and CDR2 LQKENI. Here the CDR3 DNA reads TGTGCCAGCTCACCCGACAGGCGGTACACTGAAGCTTTCTTT. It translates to CASSPDRRYTEAFF.

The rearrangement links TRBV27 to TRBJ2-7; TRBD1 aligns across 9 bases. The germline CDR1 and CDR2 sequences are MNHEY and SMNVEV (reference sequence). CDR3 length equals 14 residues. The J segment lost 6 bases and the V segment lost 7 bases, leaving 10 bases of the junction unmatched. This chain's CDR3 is CASKRTGARVEQYF. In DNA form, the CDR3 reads TGTGCCAGCAAACGGACAGGGGCAAGGGTCGAGCAGTACTTC.

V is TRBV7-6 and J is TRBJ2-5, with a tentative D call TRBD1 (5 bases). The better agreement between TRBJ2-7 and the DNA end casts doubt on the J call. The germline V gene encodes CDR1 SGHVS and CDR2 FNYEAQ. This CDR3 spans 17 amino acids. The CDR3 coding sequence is TGTGCCAGCAGCTTGTACCCCGACAGCGACGACTCCTACGAGCAGTACTTC. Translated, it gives CASSLYPDSDDSYEQYF.

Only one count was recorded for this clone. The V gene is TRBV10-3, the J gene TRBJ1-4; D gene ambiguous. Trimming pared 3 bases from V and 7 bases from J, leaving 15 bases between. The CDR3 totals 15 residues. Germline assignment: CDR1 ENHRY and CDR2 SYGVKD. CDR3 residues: CAISDRGFLVEKLFF. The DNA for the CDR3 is TGTGCCATCAGTGATAGAGGGTTTTTGGTTGAAAAACTGTTTTTT.

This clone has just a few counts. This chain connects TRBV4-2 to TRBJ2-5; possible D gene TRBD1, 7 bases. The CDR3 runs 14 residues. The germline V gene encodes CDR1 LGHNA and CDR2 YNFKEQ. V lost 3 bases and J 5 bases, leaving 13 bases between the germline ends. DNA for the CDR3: TGTGCCAGCAGCCAGACCGGGGGACAGGAGACCCAGTACTTC. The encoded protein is CASSQTGGQETQYF.

The CDR3 spells CASKNDSFYEQYF. CDR3 nucleotide sequence: TGTGCCAGCAAAAACGACAGTTTCTACGAGCAGTACTTC. The chain combines TRBV28 with TRBJ2-7; perhaps TRBD1 as D (5 bases). The CDR3 loop spans 13 amino acids. Germline lookup yields CDR1 MDHEN and CDR2 SYDVKM. V was clipped by 7 bases and J by 3 bases, with 13 bases between them.

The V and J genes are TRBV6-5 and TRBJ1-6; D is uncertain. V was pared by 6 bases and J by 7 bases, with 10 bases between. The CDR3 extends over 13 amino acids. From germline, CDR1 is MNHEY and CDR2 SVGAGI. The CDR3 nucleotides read TGTGCCAGCAGACGGGATCCGAATTCACCCCTCCACTTT. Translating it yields CASRRDPNSPLHF.

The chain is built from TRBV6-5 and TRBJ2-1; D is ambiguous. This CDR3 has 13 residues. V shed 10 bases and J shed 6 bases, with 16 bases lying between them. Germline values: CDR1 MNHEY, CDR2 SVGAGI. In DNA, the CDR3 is TGTGCCACCACCACAAGGAGTACCAATGAGCAGTTCTTC. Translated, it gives CATTTRSTNEQFF.

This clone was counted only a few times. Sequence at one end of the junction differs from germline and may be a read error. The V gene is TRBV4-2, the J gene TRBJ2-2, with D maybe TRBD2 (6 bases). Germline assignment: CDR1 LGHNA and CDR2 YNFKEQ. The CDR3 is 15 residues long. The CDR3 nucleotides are TGTGCCAGCAGCCAAGATATAGGGCAGGCCGGGGGGCTGTTTTTT. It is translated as CASSQDIGQAGGLFF.

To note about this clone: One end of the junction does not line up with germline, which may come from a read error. CDR3 sequence: CATSRDRGGPKNIQYF. The CDR3 nucleotides read TGTGCCACTAGCAGAGATAGGGGAGGGCCGAAAAACATTCAGTACTTC. The V call is TRBV15, the J call TRBJ2-4, with 7 positions matching TRBD2. Germline loops: CDR1 LNHNV, CDR2 YYDKDF (reference sequence). CDR3 size: 16 residues.